This T cell receptor beta chain originates from a study of cytomegalovirus exposure and HLA in healthy donors. Researchers ran the PCR with 60 Vbeta and 13 Jbeta primers. The repertoire was sequenced with immunoSEQ multiplex PCR; TCRdb's copy has only in-frame clones and lacks some. The profile shows roughly 130,000 clones, approximately 80% of them singletons. The CDR3 extends over 17 amino acids. Germline values: CDR1 MNHGY, CDR2 SVAAGI. Study-wide points: An analysis that was carried out later associated fewer than 20,000 TCR beta sequences with HLA alleles at 0.05 false discovery rate.

A single count supports this clone. Its antigen remains unidentified. The chain employs TRBV6-9 and TRBJ2-5; possibly TRBD2 for D (7 bases). The J call may be in error: the DNA end matches TRBJ2-7 better. The sample consisted of PBMCs. The TCR originated in a human donor in good health. The CDR3 loop reads CASYFSSGRGQSYEQYF. The DNA of the CDR3 is TGTGCCAGCTACTTTAGCTCGGGGCGGGGGCAATCCTACGAGCAGTACTTC.